These 29 T cell receptor beta chains originate from one sample sequenced in a study of T cells in Graves' hyperthyroidism and ophthalmopathy. Amplification targeted TCR beta CDR3 regions from RNA transcripts. HTBI primers were the set used in a first-round RT-PCR of the TCR CDR3. TCRdb reprocessed the multiplex PCR reads via MiXCR and lists one record per CDR3 protein. The data contain about 740,000 distinct CDR3 sequences, approximately 14% of them singletons. Sequenced sample: blood. The receptors stem from a woman aged 18-29 years with Graves' hyperthyroidism.

V is TRBV4-1 and J is TRBJ1-3; TRBD1 might be the D (6 bases). Germline lookup yields CDR1 MGHRA and CDR2 YSYEKL. V was clipped by 4 bases and J by 3 bases, with 19 bases between them. The CDR3 covers 17 residues. The CDR3 reads CASSPVGTIAGGNTIYF. The CDR3, as DNA: TGCGCCAGCAGCCCAGTGGGGACAATAGCTGGTGGAAACACCATATATTTT.

The V call is TRBV6-1, the J call TRBJ1-5, with D unclear. The CDR3 totals 13 residues. The germline gives CDR1 MNHNS, CDR2 SASEGT. V lost 4 bases and J lost 4, with 8 bases in between. CDR3 nucleotides: TGTGCCAGCAGTGGACGCCTGAATCAGCCCCAGCATTTT. Translating gives CASSGRLNQPQHF.

The chain combines TRBV20-1 with TRBJ2-7, with D perhaps assigned TRBD1 or TRBD2 (5 bases each). Trimming took 5 bases from V and 3 from J, leaving 14 bases between them. Germline CDR1 DFQATT, CDR2 SNEGSKA (reference sequence). The CDR3 is 13 residues long. Here the CDR3 DNA reads TGCAGTGCTGAGGGGAGCGAGAGCTACGAGCAGTACTTC. Residues: CSAEGSESYEQYF.

The V gene is TRBV28, the J gene TRBJ2-5; 8 bases agree with TRBD1. CDR1 MDHEN and CDR2 SYDVKM come from the germline V gene. The CDR3 spans 17 residues. Trimming removed 4 bases from V and 5 bases from J; junction bases left unmatched: 15. This chain's CDR3 is CASSSHHRTGLGETQYF. Written as DNA, the CDR3 is TGTGCCAGCAGTTCCCACCACCGGACAGGGTTGGGGGAGACCCAGTACTTC.

This clonotype was seen repeatedly, ten times or more. The chain is built from TRBV11-3 and TRBJ2-2; the match to TRBD2 covers 9 bases. The junction had 4 bases not matched to a gene; V was cut back by 5 bases and J by 3 bases. This CDR3 has 15 residues. Germline V lookup: CDR1 SGHNT, CDR2 YENEEA. CDR3 residues: CASSRLAGDTGELFF. The CDR3 nucleotides are TGTGCCAGCAGCCGGTTAGCGGGAGACACCGGGGAGCTGTTTTTT.

This chain connects TRBV6-2 or TRBV6-3 to TRBJ1-2, with D possibly matching TRBD1 (6 bases). Germline values: CDR1 MNHEY, CDR2 SVGEGT. The germline V and J ends were trimmed by 2 bases and 2 bases, with 15 bases remaining between them. The CDR3 length is 16 residues. The CDR3 sequence is CASSYPGRGGNYGYTF. The CDR3 nucleotides are TGTGCCAGCAGTTACCCGGGAAGGGGGGGAAACTATGGCTACACCTTC.

This clonotype was counted a few times. The chain has TRBV24-1 and TRBJ2-1, with 12 bases lining up with TRBD2. Germline V gives CDR1 KGHDR, CDR2 SFDVKD. J was trimmed by 8 bases and V by 1 base; bases with no gene match: 5. This CDR3 comprises 16 residues. Here the CDR3 reads CATSDFWTSGKDEQFF. The CDR3 nucleotides read TGTGCCACCAGTGATTTTTGGACTAGCGGGAAAGATGAGCAGTTCTTC.

Details on this clonotype: Possible read error: a much larger clone is one base away. The gene calls are TRBV28 and TRBJ2-1, with a possible D match to TRBD2 (6 bases). CDR1 and CDR2 from the germline V gene are MDHEN and SYDVKM. The CDR3 runs 14 residues. The ends were cut back, 2 bases at V and 8 bases at J, with 13 bases in the middle. Written as DNA, the CDR3 is TGTGCCAGCAGTTTAAGTCCGGGAGAGCATGAGCAGTTCTTC. The encoded protein is CASSLSPGEHEQFF.

Points on this clonotype: Its ends do not fully match the called genes, so a read error is possible. This chain joins TRBV11-2 and TRBJ2-5; D might be TRBD1 (5 bases). The CDR3 extends over 16 amino acids. CDR1 is SGHAT and CDR2 is FQNNGV in the germline V gene. CDR3 sequence (DNA): TGTGCCAGCAGCGTAGACTCCCTGCAGGGTCTGGAGACCCAGTACTTC. It is translated as CASSVDSLQGLETQYF.

This clonotype was counted ten times or more. V and J are TRBV11-3 and TRBJ2-3; maybe TRBD1 (6 bases). Trimming cost V 4 bases and J 1 base, with 27 bases left between them. The CDR3 totals 20 residues. Germline V gene sequence: CDR1 SGHNT, CDR2 YENEEA. The CDR3 coding sequence is TGTGCCAGCAGCTACGACGAGGGACAACTCCAGGAGGCCTGCACAGATACGCAGTATTTT. Translation: CASSYDEGQLQEACTDTQYF.

V gene TRBV4-1 combines with J gene TRBJ1-2; D is possibly TRBD1 (5 bases). V lost 0 bases to trimming and J lost 4 bases, with 15 bases between them. Germline CDR1 reads MGHRA; CDR2 reads YSYEKL. The CDR3 runs to 16 residues. DNA for the CDR3: TGCGCCAGCAGCCAAGACAGGGCAGCAAGGCTCTATGGCTACACCTTC. Protein sequence: CASSQDRAARLYGYTF.

In its sample, this clonotype was seen a few times. The chain couples TRBV4-1 to TRBJ2-1; 11 bases align to TRBD2. Germline lookup yields CDR1 MGHRA and CDR2 YSYEKL. CDR3 length: 16 residues. V gave up 3 bases and J gave up 7 bases; unmatched junction bases: 8. CDR3 DNA: TGCGCCAGCAGCCATCCGACTAGCGGGAAGAAGAATGAGCAGTTCTTC. It specifies CASSHPTSGKKNEQFF.

The chain links TRBV15 to TRBJ1-6; D unresolved. The V end was cut by 0 bases, the J end by 8 bases, with 11 bases between. CDR3 length: 15 residues. The germline CDR1 and CDR2 sequences are LNHNV and YYDKDF (reference sequence). CDR3 bases: TGTGCCACCAGCAGAGATGAAAGGGTTGATTCACCCCTCCACTTT. Amino acids: CATSRDERVDSPLHF.

As DNA, the CDR3 is TGTGCCAGCAGTTCCCCCTTCGATACGCAGTATTTT. Residues: CASSSPFDTQYF. The chain has TRBV6-2 or TRBV6-3 and TRBJ2-3; D is ambiguous. Per germline, CDR1 MNHEY and CDR2 SVGEGT. Trimming stripped 4 bases from V and 6 bases from J, with 8 bases between. This CDR3 region has 12 residues.

J is TRBJ1-1 and V is TRBV7-6; D may be TRBD1 (5 bases). The germline gives CDR1 SGHVS, CDR2 FNYEAQ. The CDR3 is made up of 16 amino acids. V lost 5 bases to trimming and J lost 4 bases, with 20 bases between them. The CDR3 DNA reads as TGTGCCAGCAGCCCTAATAATAGGGGATTGGCCACTGAAGCTTTCTTT. This sequence encodes CASSPNNRGLATEAFF.

This clonotype was observed a handful of times. The rearrangement links TRBV6-2 or TRBV6-3 to TRBJ2-2; unclear D gene. V was trimmed by 0 bases and J by 8 bases, leaving 7 bases between them. The CDR3 runs to 13 residues. CDR1 is MNHEY, CDR2 SVGEGT, per germline. The CDR3 DNA follows: TGTGCCAGCAGTTACTCTTTGGTGGGGGAGCTGTTTTTT. Translated, it gives CASSYSLVGELFF.

This clonotype showed up just a few times. This may stem from a read error, because a much larger clone lies one nucleotide away. This is likely a read error, given that the CDR3 carries no conserved phenylalanine or tryptophan at its end. This chain joins TRBV11-1 and TRBJ2-1; the match to TRBD2 covers 9 bases. Looked up from germline, CDR1 is SGHAT and CDR2 is FQDESV (reference sequence). CDR3 length: 17 residues. Trimming removed 2 bases from V and 3 bases from J; junction bases left unmatched: 8. DNA for the CDR3: TGTGCCAGCAGCTTATTTAGCGGGAGCCAACTCTACAATGAGCAGTTCGTC. Protein sequence: CASSLFSGSQLYNEQFV.

V is TRBV9 and J is TRBJ2-7; 8 bases agree with TRBD2. The CDR3 totals 15 residues. V shed 4 bases, J shed 6 bases, and the junction held 12 bases outside the gene matches. Germline V gene lookup returns CDR1 SGDLS and CDR2 YYNGEE. This CDR3 reads CASSPSGSRGSEQYF. DNA for the CDR3: TGTGCCAGCAGCCCCAGCGGGAGCAGGGGAAGCGAGCAGTACTTC.

This clonotype was picked up many times. The chain recombines TRBV28 with TRBJ1-5, with D perhaps TRBD1 (6 bases). Germline CDR1 and CDR2: MDHEN and SYDVKM. The CDR3 covers 15 residues. V was clipped by 1 base and J by 4 bases, with 11 bases between them. For the CDR3, the DNA is TGTGCCAGCAGTTTATTGCAGGGGCAGAATCAGCCCCAGCATTTT. Its protein product is CASSLLQGQNQPQHF.

This clonotype was seen repeatedly, ten times or more. Here the CDR3 DNA reads TGTGCCACCGACAGGGGGGCTGAAGCTTTCTTT. As protein: CATDRGAEAFF. The genes are TRBV19 and TRBJ1-1, with TRBD1 identical over 9 bases. CDR1 LNHDA and CDR2 SQIVND come from the germline V gene (reference sequence). The CDR3 is 11 amino acids. V trimming: 10 bases; J trimming: 6 bases; junction bases outside the gene matches: 3. The variable domain in full, completed from reference TRBV19 and TRBJ1-1, reads DGGITQSPKYLFRKEGQNVTLSCEQNLNHDAMYWYRQDPGQGLRLIYYSQIVNDFQKGDIAEGYSVSREKKESFPLTVTSAQKNPTAFYLCATDRGAEAFFGQGTRLTVV.

This clonotype was seen more than once but under ten times. This chain connects TRBV10-1 to TRBJ1-1, with a weak D call TRBD1 (6 bases). Germline CDR1 WNHNN, CDR2 SYGVQD (reference sequence). The CDR3 runs to 15 residues. Between the trimmed V and J ends, which lost 4 bases and 1 base, there was a span of 13 bases. In DNA form, the CDR3 reads TGCGCCAGCAGTGCCGGGACAATGGCGAACACTGAAGCTTTCTTT. Translation gives CASSAGTMANTEAFF.

This clonotype showed up just a few times. The chain couples TRBV19 to TRBJ2-7, with a weak D call TRBD2 (6 bases). The CDR3 covers 13 residues. The V end lost 9 bases, the J end lost 6 bases, and 18 bases lay between the germline ends. Per germline, CDR1 LNHDA and CDR2 SQIVND (reference sequence). The CDR3 coding sequence is TGTGCCAGCTCGTCGGGACTGTTGACCGAGCAGTACTTC. Amino acid sequence: CASSSGLLTEQYF.

V and J are TRBV11-2 and TRBJ2-3, with 15 bases aligning to TRBD2. This CDR3 has 18 amino acids. Germline V gives CDR1 SGHAT, CDR2 FQNNGV. V lost 3 bases and J lost 1; bases outside the gene matches: 5. CDR3 residues: CASSLEGLAGGGTDTQYF. DNA of the CDR3: TGTGCCAGCAGCTTGGAGGGACTAGCGGGAGGTGGCACAGATACGCAGTATTTT.

This clonotype was seen at least ten times. This chain connects TRBV20-1 to TRBJ1-2; no reliable D call. The CDR3 runs 13 residues. Germline lookup yields CDR1 DFQATT and CDR2 SNEGSKA (reference sequence). V was trimmed by 1 base and J by 4 bases, leaving 10 bases between them. The CDR3 nucleotides are TGCAGTGCTAGAGTCGGGTCGTCCTATGGCTACACCTTC. Encoded protein: CSARVGSSYGYTF.

This clonotype was counted only a few times. The V gene is TRBV7-9, the J gene TRBJ2-1; 15 bases align to TRBD2. CDR3 length: 16 amino acids. CDR1 SEHNR and CDR2 FQNEAQ come from the germline V gene (reference sequence). Trimming cost V 2 bases and J 10 bases; bases outside gene matches: 6. CDR3 residues: CASSLRGLAGGREQFF. The CDR3 DNA sequence: TGTGCCAGCAGCTTAAGGGGACTAGCGGGAGGTCGCGAGCAGTTCTTC. Full variable domain (missing parts from reference TRBV7-9 and TRBJ2-1): DTGVSQNPRHKITKRGQNVTFRCDPISEHNRLYWYRQTLGQGPEFLTYFQNEAQLEKSRLLSDRFSAERPKGSFSTLEIQRTEQGDSAMYLCASSLRGLAGGREQFFGPGTRLTVL.

This clonotype was counted many times. This chain connects TRBV28 to TRBJ2-7; 11 nucleotides align to TRBD1. The V gene's germline CDR1 is MDHEN and CDR2 SYDVKM. The length of the CDR3 is 15 residues. V was pared by 2 bases and J by 6 bases, with 6 bases of the junction left unmatched. Written as DNA, the CDR3 is TGTGCCAGCAGTTTAGTGGGACAGGGGGTTTCCGAGCAGTACTTC. It yields the protein CASSLVGQGVSEQYF. Combining the CDR3 with reference TRBV28 and TRBJ2-7 gives the whole variable domain DVKVTQSSRYLVKRTGEKVFLECVQDMDHENMFWYRQDPGLGLRLIYFSYDVKMKEKGDIPEGYSVSREKKERFSLILESASTNQTSMYLCASSLVGQGVSEQYFGPGTRLTVT.

At least ten counts were recorded for this clonotype. The chain couples TRBV29-1 to TRBJ2-1, with 9 bases that match TRBD1. Germline loops: CDR1 SQVTM, CDR2 ANQGSEA. V gave up 3 bases and J gave up 9 bases; unmatched junction bases: 3. CDR3 length: 12 amino acids. The CDR3: CSVETGGSEQFF. The CDR3 DNA sequence: TGCAGCGTTGAGACAGGGGGGAGTGAGCAGTTCTTC.

This clonotype was counted only a few times. The J gene is TRBJ2-2, the V gene TRBV7-8; D call uncertain. Trimming left V 2 bases short and J 1 base short, with 14 bases between. This CDR3 has 17 residues. Germline V lookup: CDR1 SGHVS, CDR2 FQNEAQ. The CDR3 spells CASSLPTHQMNTGELFF. In nucleotides, the CDR3 is TGTGCCAGCAGCTTACCGACTCACCAAATGAACACCGGGGAGCTGTTTTTT. Drawing the rest from reference TRBV7-8 and TRBJ2-2, the complete variable domain is GAGVSQSPRYKVAKRGQDVALRCDPISGHVSLFWYQQALGQGPEFLTYFQNEAQLDKSGLPSDRFFAERPEGSVSTLKIQRTQQEDSAVYLCASSLPTHQMNTGELFFGEGSRLTVL.

CDR3 nucleotides: TGCAGTGCTAGCGGGAGTGGATCCTCCTACAATGAGCAGTTCTTC. Encoded protein: CSASGSGSSYNEQFF. The V and J genes are TRBV20-1 and TRBJ2-1; the D gene is possibly TRBD2 (6 bases). Germline V lookup: CDR1 DFQATT, CDR2 SNEGSKA (reference sequence). This CDR3 contains 15 residues. Trimming pared 3 bases from V and 0 bases from J, leaving 12 bases between.